This TCR beta chain was identified in a study of somatic mutations in cytotoxic T cells in rheumatoid arthritis. The protocol was immunoSEQ multiplex PCR, while the TCRdb copy is restricted to in-frame clones and leaves out a portion. The table has about 20,000 clones, approximately 80% seen once. Germline loops: CDR1 MNHEY, CDR2 SVGAGI. V shed 5 bases and J shed 6 bases, with 17 bases lying between them. The CDR3 runs to 14 residues. The TCR originated in an adult with rheumatoid arthritis. The J gene is TRBJ2-7, the V gene TRBV6-5; D is ambiguous. The sample comprised CD8+ T cells sorted from blood. CDR3 amino acids: CASSPVKVFSEQYF. The CDR3 DNA sequence: TGTGCCAGCAGTCCCGTCAAGGTTTTCTCCGAGCAGTACTTC.